The subject of this entry is one T cell receptor beta chain. Its cognate antigen is unknown. These data originate in a study of brain T cells in children with intractable seizures. Whole-study results and caveats: Absence of clones before surgery may stem from lower sequencing depth. Patients' HCMV serostatus was unknown; virus specificity rests on CDR3 similarity alone.

Produced via immunoSEQ multiplex PCR; TCRdb's table is partial and in-frame only. Among tens of thousands of clones listed, 85% to 95% were seen once. Only cases whose brain tissue showed the highest T cell transcript signatures were sequenced. This TCR was sampled from a boy younger than two with tuberous sclerosis and intractable seizures. The material sequenced was peripheral blood, taken at surgery.

The CDR3 sequence is CASSLETDTQYF. CDR3 DNA: TGCGCCAGCAGCTTGGAAACAGATACGCAGTATTTT. The chain joins TRBV5-1 to TRBJ2-3; D ambiguous. CDR3 length equals 12 residues. CDR1 is SGHRS and CDR2 is YFSETQ in the germline V gene. V was shortened by 0 bases and J by 3 bases, with 2 bases between the two germline ends.